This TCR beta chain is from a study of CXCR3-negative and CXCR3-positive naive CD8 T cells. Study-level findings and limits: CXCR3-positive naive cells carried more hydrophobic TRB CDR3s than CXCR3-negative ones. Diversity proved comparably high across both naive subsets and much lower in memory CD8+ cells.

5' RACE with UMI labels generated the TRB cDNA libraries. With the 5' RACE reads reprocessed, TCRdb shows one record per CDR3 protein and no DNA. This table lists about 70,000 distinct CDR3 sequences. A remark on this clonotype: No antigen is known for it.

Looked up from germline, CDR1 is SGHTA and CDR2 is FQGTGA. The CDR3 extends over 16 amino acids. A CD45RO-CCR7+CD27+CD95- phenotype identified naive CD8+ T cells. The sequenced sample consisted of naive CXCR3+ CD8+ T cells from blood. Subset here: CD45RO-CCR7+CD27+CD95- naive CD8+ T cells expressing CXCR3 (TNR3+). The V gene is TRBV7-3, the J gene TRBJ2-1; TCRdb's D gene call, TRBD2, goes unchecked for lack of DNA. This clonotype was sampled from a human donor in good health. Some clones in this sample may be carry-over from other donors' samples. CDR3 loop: CASSPSLMTSYNEQFF.